This TCR beta chain was sequenced during a study of T-cell memory formation after mild COVID-19. The wider study: The TCR clusters were mostly specific to one donor. General study results and limits: Clones contracting over day 15 to 85 were CD4/CD8 balanced, with later expanders leaning CD4+.

A word on this clonotype: The antigen remains undetermined.

V shed 0 bases and J shed 9 bases, with 12 bases lying between them. Germline loops: CDR1 MNHEY, CDR2 SVGAGI. The CDR3 contains 14 residues. Each CDR3 protein gets one entry after TCRdb re-called the 5' RACE reads with MiXCR. Of about 130,000 distinct CDR3 sequences listed, approximately 17% are singletons. The TCR originated in a man aged 18 to 30 who had mild COVID-19 (a few samples of this study predate the infection). Cell type and time point are not known. The chain couples TRBV6-5 to TRBJ1-5; D ambiguous. The sample taken for sequencing was PBMCs or a T cell subset sorted from them (not recorded which). The CDR3: CASSYSSGSRPQHF. The CDR3 DNA sequence: TGTGCCAGCAGTTACTCCTCCGGGAGCCGGCCCCAGCATTTT.